This T cell receptor beta chain was sequenced for a study of T cell repertoires in cytomegalovirus infection. As regards this clonotype: Its antigen is unidentified.

TCRdb itself ran the reads through MiXCR, one entry per CDR3 protein. Of 230,000 or so distinct CDR3 sequences in the sample, 38% are singletons; the top ten hold about 60%. Germline V lookup: CDR1 SGHRS, CDR2 YFSETQ. With V trimmed by 3 bases and J by 10 bases, 8 bases remained unmatched. The CDR3 runs 15 residues. The TCR originated in a human donor in good health (CMV status not recorded). Some clones in this sample may be carry-over from other donors' samples. The V call is TRBV5-1, the J call TRBJ1-6; 9 bases agree with TRBD1. Sequenced here: CD8+ T cells from cultured PBMCs, sampled from culture after CMV antigen stimulation. CDR3 loop: CASSSSTGGGSPLHF. CDR3 coding DNA: TGCGCCAGCAGCTCGTCGACAGGGGGTGGATCACCCCTCCACTTT.